The sample holds one count of the clone carrying this T cell receptor (beta chain). What it binds is not known. CDR3 length: 13 amino acids. V was pared by 0 bases and J by 7 bases, with 9 bases between. Germline lookup yields CDR1 SGHTA and CDR2 FQGNSA. The PCR employed 60 Vbeta primers together with 13 Jbeta primers. Clones were sequenced by immunoSEQ multiplex PCR, and TCRdb holds only the in-frame ones, with some missing. The top ten hold 4.5% to 6% of the sample, which has around 150,000 clones, about 80% seen once. The sample comes from a study of cytomegalovirus exposure and HLA in healthy donors. Whole-study findings and limits: Rare TCR sequences dominated, though some public TCRs recurred in many donors.

The chain links TRBV7-2 to TRBJ1-1; D is unclear. The sample comprised PBMCs. The clonotype originates from a male donor in good health and CMV-seronegative. CDR3 DNA: TGTGCCAGCAGCTTAGCCCCGGGAGATGAAGCTTTCTTT. Translation: CASSLAPGDEAFF. The full variable domain, with the rest looked up from reference TRBV7-2 and TRBJ1-1, is GAGVSQSPSNKVTEKGKDVELRCDPISGHTALYWYRQSLGQGLEFLIYFQGNSAPDKSGLPSDRFSAERTGGSVSTLTIQRTQQEDSAVYLCASSLAPGDEAFFGQGTRLTVV.